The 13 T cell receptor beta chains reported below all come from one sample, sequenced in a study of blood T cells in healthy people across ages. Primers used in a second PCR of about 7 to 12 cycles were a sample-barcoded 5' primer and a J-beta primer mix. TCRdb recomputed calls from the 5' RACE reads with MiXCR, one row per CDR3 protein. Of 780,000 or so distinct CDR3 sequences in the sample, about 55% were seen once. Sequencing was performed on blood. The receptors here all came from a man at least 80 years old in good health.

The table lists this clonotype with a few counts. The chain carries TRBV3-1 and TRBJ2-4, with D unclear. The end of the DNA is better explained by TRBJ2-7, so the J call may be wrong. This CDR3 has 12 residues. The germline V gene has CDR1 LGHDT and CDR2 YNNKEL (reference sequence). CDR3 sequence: CASSQDTSEQYF. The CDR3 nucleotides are TGTGCCAGCAGCCAAGATACCAGCGAGCAGTACTTC.

In nucleotides, the CDR3 is TGTGCCAGCATCGGAGGGGAGGTCGGCACTGAAGCTTTCTTT. Protein sequence: CASIGGEVGTEAFF. The genes are TRBV6-6 and TRBJ1-1; D is possibly TRBD1 (5 bases). Germline-derived CDR1 and CDR2 are MNHNY and SVGAGI (reference sequence). V shed 7 bases and J shed 4 bases, with 16 bases lying between them. This CDR3 region has 14 residues.

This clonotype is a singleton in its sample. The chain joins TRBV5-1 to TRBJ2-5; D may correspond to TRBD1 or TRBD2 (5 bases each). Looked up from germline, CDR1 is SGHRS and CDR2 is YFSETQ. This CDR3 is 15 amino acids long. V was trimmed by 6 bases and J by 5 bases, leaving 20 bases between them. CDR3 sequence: CASMPRGVKGETQYF. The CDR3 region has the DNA TGCGCCAGCATGCCCCGGGGAGTTAAGGGGGAGACCCAGTACTTC.

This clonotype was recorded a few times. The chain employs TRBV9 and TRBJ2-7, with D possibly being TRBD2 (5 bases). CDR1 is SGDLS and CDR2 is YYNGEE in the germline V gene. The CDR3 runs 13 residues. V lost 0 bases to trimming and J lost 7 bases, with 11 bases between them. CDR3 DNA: TGTGCCAGCAGCGTAGACCTAGCTGGGGAGCAGTACTTC. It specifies CASSVDLAGEQYF.

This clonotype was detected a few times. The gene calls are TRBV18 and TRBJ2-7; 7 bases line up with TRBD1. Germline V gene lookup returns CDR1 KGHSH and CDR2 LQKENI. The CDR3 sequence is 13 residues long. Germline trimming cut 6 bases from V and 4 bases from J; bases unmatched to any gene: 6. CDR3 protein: CASSRGQVYEQYF. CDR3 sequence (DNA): TGTGCCAGCTCCCGCGGACAGGTTTACGAGCAGTACTTC.

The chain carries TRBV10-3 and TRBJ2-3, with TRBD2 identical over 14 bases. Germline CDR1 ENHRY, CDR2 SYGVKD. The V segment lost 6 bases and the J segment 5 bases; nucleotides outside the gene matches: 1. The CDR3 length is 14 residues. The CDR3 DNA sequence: TGTGCCATCAGGGGACTAGCGGGAGTAGATACGCAGTATTTT. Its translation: CAIRGLAGVDTQYF.

This chain's CDR3 is CSVGTGLAENTGELFF. The CDR3 DNA follows: TGCAGCGTTGGAACGGGACTAGCGGAGAACACCGGGGAGCTGTTTTTT. The chain employs TRBV29-1 and TRBJ2-2, with TRBD2 matching over 11 bases. Germline lookup yields CDR1 SQVTM and CDR2 ANQGSEA. The CDR3 extends over 16 amino acids. V was clipped by 4 bases and J by 1 base; unmatched bases: 5.

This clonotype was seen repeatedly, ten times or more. This chain's CDR3 is CASTRDRGRFGYTF. CDR3 coding DNA: TGTGCCAGCACCCGGGACAGGGGGCGCTTTGGCTACACCTTC. This chain connects TRBV13 to TRBJ1-2, with 12 bases matching TRBD1. J was trimmed by 7 bases and V by 7 bases; bases with no gene match: 7. The CDR3 has 14 residues. Germline V gives CDR1 PRHDT, CDR2 FYEKMQ (reference sequence).

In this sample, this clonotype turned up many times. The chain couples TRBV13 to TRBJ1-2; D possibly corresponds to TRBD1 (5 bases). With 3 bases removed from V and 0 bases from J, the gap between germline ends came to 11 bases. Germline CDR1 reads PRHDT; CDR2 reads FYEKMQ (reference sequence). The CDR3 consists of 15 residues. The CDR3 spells CASSFRVITNYGYTF. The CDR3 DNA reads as TGTGCCAGCAGCTTCAGGGTGATCACTAACTATGGCTACACCTTC.

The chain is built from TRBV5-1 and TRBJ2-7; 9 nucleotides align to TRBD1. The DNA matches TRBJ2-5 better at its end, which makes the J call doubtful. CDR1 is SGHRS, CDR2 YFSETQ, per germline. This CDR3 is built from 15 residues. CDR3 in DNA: TGCGCCAGCAGCTCCGGACAGGGGAAAGGGGAGACCCAGTACTTC. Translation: CASSSGQGKGETQYF.

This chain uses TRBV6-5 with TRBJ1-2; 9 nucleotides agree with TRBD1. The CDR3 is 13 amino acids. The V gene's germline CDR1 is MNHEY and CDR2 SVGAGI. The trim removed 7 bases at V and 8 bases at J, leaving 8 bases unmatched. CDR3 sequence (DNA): TGTGCCAGCATCCCGGGACAGGGAGCGGGCTACACCTTC. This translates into CASIPGQGAGYTF.

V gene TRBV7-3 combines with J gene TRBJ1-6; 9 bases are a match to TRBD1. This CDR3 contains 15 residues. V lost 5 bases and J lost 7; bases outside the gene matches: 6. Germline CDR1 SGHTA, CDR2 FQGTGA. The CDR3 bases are TGTGCCAGCAGCAAACAGGGGGCTCAGAATTCACCCCTCCACTTT. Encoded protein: CASSKQGAQNSPLHF.

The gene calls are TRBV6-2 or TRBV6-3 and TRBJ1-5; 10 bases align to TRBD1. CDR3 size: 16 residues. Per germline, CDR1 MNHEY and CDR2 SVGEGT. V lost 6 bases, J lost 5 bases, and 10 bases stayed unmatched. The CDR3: CASSPDRGSYYQPQHF. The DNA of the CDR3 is TGTGCCAGCAGCCCGGACAGGGGGTCTTATTATCAGCCCCAGCATTTT.